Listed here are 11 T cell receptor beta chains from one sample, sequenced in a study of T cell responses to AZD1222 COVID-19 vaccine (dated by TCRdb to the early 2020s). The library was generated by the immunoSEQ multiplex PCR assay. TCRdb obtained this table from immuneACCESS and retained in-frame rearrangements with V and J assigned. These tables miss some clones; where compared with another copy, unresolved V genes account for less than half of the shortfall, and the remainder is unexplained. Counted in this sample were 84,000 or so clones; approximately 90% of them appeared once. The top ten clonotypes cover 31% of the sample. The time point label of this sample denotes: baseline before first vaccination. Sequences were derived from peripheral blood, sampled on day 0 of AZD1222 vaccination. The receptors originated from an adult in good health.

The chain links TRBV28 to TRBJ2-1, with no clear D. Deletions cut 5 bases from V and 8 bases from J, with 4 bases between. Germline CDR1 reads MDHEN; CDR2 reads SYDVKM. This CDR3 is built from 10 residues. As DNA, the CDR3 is TGTGCCAGCAGTACGGATGAGCAGTTCTTC. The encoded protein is CASSTDEQFF.

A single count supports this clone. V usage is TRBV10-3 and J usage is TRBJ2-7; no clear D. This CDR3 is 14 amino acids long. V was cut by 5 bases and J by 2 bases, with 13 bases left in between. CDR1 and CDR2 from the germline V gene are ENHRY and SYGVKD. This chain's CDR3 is CAISQPGYAYEQYF. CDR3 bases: TGTGCCATCAGTCAACCAGGATACGCCTACGAGCAGTACTTC.

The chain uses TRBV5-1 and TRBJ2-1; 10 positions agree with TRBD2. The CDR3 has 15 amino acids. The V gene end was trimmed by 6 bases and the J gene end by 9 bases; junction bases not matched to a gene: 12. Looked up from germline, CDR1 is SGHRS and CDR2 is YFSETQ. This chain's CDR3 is CASTLGTSAPPEQFF. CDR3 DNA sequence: TGCGCCAGCACGCTCGGGACTAGCGCCCCCCCTGAGCAGTTCTTC.

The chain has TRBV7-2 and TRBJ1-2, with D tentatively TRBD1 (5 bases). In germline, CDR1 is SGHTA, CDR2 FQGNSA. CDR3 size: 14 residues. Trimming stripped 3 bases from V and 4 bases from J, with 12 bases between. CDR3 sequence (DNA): TGTGCCAGCAGCTTTGGGACCACAGGCTATGGCTACACCTTC. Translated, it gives CASSFGTTGYGYTF. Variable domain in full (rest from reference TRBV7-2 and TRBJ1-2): GAGVSQSPSNKVTEKGKDVELRCDPISGHTALYWYRQSLGQGLEFLIYFQGNSAPDKSGLPSDRFSAERTGGSVSTLTIQRTQQEDSAVYLCASSFGTTGYGYTFGSGTRLTVV.

CDR3 protein: CASSPRVGYSYNEQFF. The CDR3 bases are TGTGCCAGTAGTCCACGGGTGGGGTATTCCTACAATGAGCAGTTCTTC. The genes are TRBV19 and TRBJ2-1; D not certain. From germline, CDR1 is LNHDA and CDR2 SQIVND (reference sequence). The CDR3 is 16 amino acids. Trimming removed 5 bases at V and 1 base at J, with 15 bases between. Combining the CDR3 with reference TRBV19 and TRBJ2-1 gives the whole variable domain DGGITQSPKYLFRKEGQNVTLSCEQNLNHDAMYWYRQDPGQGLRLIYYSQIVNDFQKGDIAEGYSVSREKKESFPLTVTSAQKNPTAFYLCASSPRVGYSYNEQFFGPGTRLTVL.

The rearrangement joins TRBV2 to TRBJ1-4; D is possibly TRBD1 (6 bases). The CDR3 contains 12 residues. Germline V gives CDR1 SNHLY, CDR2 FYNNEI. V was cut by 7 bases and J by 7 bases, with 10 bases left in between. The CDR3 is CASNRESEKLFF. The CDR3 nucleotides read TGTGCCAGCAACAGGGAAAGTGAAAAACTGTTTTTT.

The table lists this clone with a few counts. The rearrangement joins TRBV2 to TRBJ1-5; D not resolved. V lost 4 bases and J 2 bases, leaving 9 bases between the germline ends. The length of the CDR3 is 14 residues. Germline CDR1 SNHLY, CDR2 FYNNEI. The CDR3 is CASSVLGGNQPQHF. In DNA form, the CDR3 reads TGTGCCAGCAGTGTGTTGGGCGGCAATCAGCCCCAGCATTTT.

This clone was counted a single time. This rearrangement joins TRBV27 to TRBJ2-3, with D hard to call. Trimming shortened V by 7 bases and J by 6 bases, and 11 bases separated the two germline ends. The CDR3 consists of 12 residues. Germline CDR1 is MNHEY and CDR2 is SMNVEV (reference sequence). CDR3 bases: TGTGCCAGCAACCCGCCCTCTGATACGCAGTATTTT. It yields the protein CASNPPSDTQYF.

The CDR3 DNA is TGTGCCAGCAGCAAAGAACAAGGGGACTTTTGCACAGATACGCAGTATTTT. Protein sequence: CASSKEQGDFCTDTQYF. This rearrangement joins TRBV21-1 to TRBJ2-3; the table's D call, TRBD2, has no DNA check behind it. TRBV21-1 is annotated as a pseudogene. CDR3 length equals 17 residues.

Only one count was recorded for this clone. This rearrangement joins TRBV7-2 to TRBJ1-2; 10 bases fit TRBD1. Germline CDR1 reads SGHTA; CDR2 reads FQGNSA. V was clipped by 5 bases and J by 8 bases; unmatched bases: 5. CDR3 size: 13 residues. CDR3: CASSPDRGQGYTF. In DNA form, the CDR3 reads TGTGCCAGCAGCCCCGACAGGGGGCAAGGCTACACCTTC.

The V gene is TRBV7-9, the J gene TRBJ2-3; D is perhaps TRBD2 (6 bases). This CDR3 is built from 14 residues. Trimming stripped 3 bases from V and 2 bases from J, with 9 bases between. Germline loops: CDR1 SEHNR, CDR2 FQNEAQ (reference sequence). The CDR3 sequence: CASSLEGPTDTQYF. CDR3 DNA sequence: TGTGCCAGCAGCTTGGAGGGACCCACAGATACGCAGTATTTT.